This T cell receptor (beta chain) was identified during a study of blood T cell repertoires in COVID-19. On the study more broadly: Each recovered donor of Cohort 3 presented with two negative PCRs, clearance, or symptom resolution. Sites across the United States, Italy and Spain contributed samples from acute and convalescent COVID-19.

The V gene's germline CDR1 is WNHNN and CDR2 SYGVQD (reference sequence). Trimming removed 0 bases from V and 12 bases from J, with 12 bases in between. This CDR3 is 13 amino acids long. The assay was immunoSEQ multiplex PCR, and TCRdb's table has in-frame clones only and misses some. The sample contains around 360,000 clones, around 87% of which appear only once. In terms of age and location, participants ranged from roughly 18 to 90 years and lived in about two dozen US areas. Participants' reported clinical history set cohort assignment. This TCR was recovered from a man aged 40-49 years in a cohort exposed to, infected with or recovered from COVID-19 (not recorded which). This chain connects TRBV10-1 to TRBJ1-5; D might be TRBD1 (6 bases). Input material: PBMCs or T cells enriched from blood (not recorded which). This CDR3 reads CASSESTTGRQHF. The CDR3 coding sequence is TGCGCCAGCAGTGAGTCTACAACAGGGCGCCAGCATTTT.